This is a list of T cell receptor beta chains from one sample in a study of cytomegalovirus exposure and HLA in healthy donors. Produced via immunoSEQ multiplex PCR; TCRdb's table is partial and in-frame only. Among around 120,000 clones listed, about 72% were seen once. Sequenced: PBMCs. Every receptor here comes from a man aged 30 to 45 in good health and CMV-seropositive. CDR3s include the opening cysteine and the closing phenylalanine or tryptophan. D genes are given only for firm matches. Clone size appears in some rows only: once, few, many, or a class for an expanded clone.

V	size	J	D	CDR3	DNA
TRBV5-4	-	TRBJ1-2	-	CASSLAGVKSYGYTF	TGTGCCAGCAGCTTGGCCGGGGTAAAGAGCTATGGCTACACCTTC
TRBV5-1	-	TRBJ2-3	TRBD1	CASSGAQGARADTQYF	TGCGCCAGCAGCGGAGCACAGGGGGCTAGGGCAGATACGCAGTATTTT
TRBV7-9	-	TRBJ2-1	-	CASSLGVNEQFF	TGTGCCAGCAGCTTGGGAGTAAATGAGCAGTTCTTC
TRBV7-2	-	TRBJ2-7	TRBD2	CASSFEGREFVPYEQYF	TGTGCCAGCAGCTTTGAGGGGCGGGAGTTTGTCCCCTACGAGCAGTACTTC
TRBV5-1	-	TRBJ2-1	TRBD1	CASSFSETGIEQFF	TGCGCCAGCAGCTTCTCCGAGACAGGGATTGAGCAGTTCTTC
TRBV5-1	-	TRBJ2-5	-	CASSLAGVVETQYF	TGCGCCAGCAGCTTGGCCGGGGTGGTAGAGACCCAGTACTTC
TRBV4-1	-	TRBJ2-7	-	CASSQEVGSYEQYF	TGCGCCAGCAGCCAAGAGGTCGGTTCCTACGAGCAGTACTTC
TRBV5-1	-	TRBJ1-1	-	CASSGGQANTEAFF	TGCGCCAGCAGCGGGGGACAAGCGAACACTGAAGCTTTCTTT
TRBV7-8	-	TRBJ1-1	-	CASRLGGRSLNTEAFF	TGTGCCAGCAGACTCGGCGGGCGCTCCCTGAACACTGAAGCTTTCTTT
TRBV7-7	-	TRBJ1-1	-	CASSPAENTEAFF	TGTGCTAGCAGCCCAGCGGAGAACACTGAAGCTTTCTTT
TRBV7-7	-	TRBJ2-7	-	CASSLIYGGTKPKLSGEQYF	TGTGCTAGCAGCTTAATCTATGGTGGGACAAAACCAAAGTTGTCGGGGGAGCAGTACTTC
TRBV5-1	-	TRBJ2-7	-	CASSVNLPLYEQYF	TGCGCCAGCAGCGTAAACTTACCTCTCTACGAGCAGTACTTC
TRBV7-9	-	TRBJ2-2	-	CASSLVARANTGELFF	TGTGCCAGCAGCTTAGTAGCCAGGGCGAACACCGGGGAGCTGTTTTTT
TRBV9	-	TRBJ2-2	-	CASSVNNFLETGELFF	TGTGCCAGCAGCGTAAATAACTTTTTAGAGACCGGGGAGCTGTTTTTT
TRBV5-1	-	TRBJ1-6	-	CASSLFSSYNSPLHF	TGCGCCAGCAGCTTGTTCAGCTCCTATAATTCACCCCTCCACTTT
TRBV6-5	-	TRBJ1-4	-	CASSYSKGAPDEKLFF	TGTGCCAGCAGTTACTCGAAAGGGGCTCCGGATGAAAAACTGTTTTTT
TRBV6-5	few	TRBJ2-5	-	CASSYGAQETQYF	TGTGCCAGCAGTTACGGAGCCCAAGAGACCCAGTACTTC
TRBV28	-	TRBJ2-2	TRBD2	CASSYFPRLRLATGELFF	TGTGCCAGCAGTTATTTCCCCAGATTAAGACTAGCGACCGGGGAGCTGTTTTTT
TRBV14	-	TRBJ2-7	-	CASSQRRFYEQYF	TGTGCCAGCAGCCAACGGCGGTTCTACGAGCAGTACTTC
TRBV5-5	few	TRBJ1-1	-	CASSLLSPGGEAFF	TGTGCCAGCAGCCTACTATCTCCCGGCGGTGAAGCTTTCTTT
TRBV6-1	-	TRBJ1-2	-	CASSAGHYGYTF	TGTGCCAGCAGTGCCGGTCACTATGGCTACACCTTC
TRBV4-1	-	TRBJ2-1	-	CASSQVVRERYNEQFF	TGCGCCAGCAGCCAAGTTGTCCGGGAGAGGTACAATGAGCAGTTCTTC
TRBV6-1	-	TRBJ1-3	-	CAIGRGGRNTIYF	TGTGCGATAGGAAGAGGGGGAAGAAACACCATATATTTT
TRBV7-9	-	TRBJ2-7	TRBD2	CASSLEGGRKYEQYF	TGTGCCAGCAGCTTAGAAGGCGGGAGGAAATACGAGCAGTACTTC
TRBV6-7	-	TRBJ1-5	-	CASSYSRFSNQPQHF	TGTGCCAGCAGTTACTCGAGATTTAGCAATCAGCCCCAGCATTTT
TRBV7-8	-	TRBJ1-4	-	CASGTSTREKLFF	TGTGCCAGCGGGACTTCGACTAGGGAAAAACTGTTTTTT
TRBV10-2	-	TRBJ2-3	TRBD2	CASSSSGTSTDTQYF	TGCGCCAGCAGTTCTAGCGGAACTAGCACAGATACGCAGTATTTT
TRBV28	-	TRBJ2-6	TRBD1	CASRTFRGTDRLWANVLTF	TGTGCCAGCAGAACTTTTAGGGGGACAGATCGTCTCTGGGCCAACGTCCTGACTTTC
TRBV18	-	TRBJ1-2	-	CASSSGAGFNYGYTF	TGTGCCAGCTCATCAGGAGCGGGGTTTAACTATGGCTACACCTTC
TRBV4-2	-	TRBJ2-1	-	CASSQDHSFVYNEQFF	TGTGCCAGCAGCCAAGATCATAGCTTTGTCTACAATGAGCAGTTCTTC
TRBV2	-	TRBJ1-4	TRBD1	CASRTRTGVNEKLFF	TGTGCCAGCAGGACTAGGACAGGGGTTAATGAAAAACTGTTTTTT
TRBV5-1	once	TRBJ2-1	TRBD2	CASSITLASSYNEQFF	TGCGCCAGCAGCATTACACTAGCGAGCTCCTACAATGAGCAGTTCTTC
TRBV5-4	-	TRBJ1-1	-	CASRLGGPNTEAFF	TGTGCCAGCAGGCTCGGGGGGCCGAACACTGAAGCTTTCTTT
TRBV5-4	-	TRBJ2-1	TRBD2	CASSLGGSGRIHNEQFF	TGTGCCAGCAGCTTGGGGGGTAGCGGGAGAATCCACAATGAGCAGTTCTTC
TRBV27	-	TRBJ2-5	-	CASSLFADQETQYF	TGTGCCAGCAGTTTATTCGCAGACCAAGAGACCCAGTACTTC
TRBV10-3	few	TRBJ2-3	TRBD1	CAISGGERDSLADTQYF	TGTGCCATCAGTGGTGGGGAACGGGACAGTCTCGCGGATACGCAGTATTTT
TRBV5-1	-	TRBJ2-7	-	CASSLKASPHEQYF	TGCGCCAGCAGCTTGAAGGCTAGCCCGCACGAGCAGTACTTC
TRBV13	-	TRBJ1-6	-	CASSATREDSPLHF	TGTGCCAGCAGCGCGACAAGGGAGGATTCACCCCTCCACTTT
TRBV9	few	TRBJ1-3	-	CASSPRGYSGNTIYF	TGTGCCAGCAGCCCCCGGGGTTACTCTGGAAACACCATATATTTT